The present entry profiles one TCR beta chain with its context. This receptor's antigen is unknown. Base-call qualities are not available, and no considerably larger clone is one nucleotide away. Sequences MRHNA (CDR1) and SNTAGT (CDR2) are obtained from the germline V gene. V lost 8 bases and J lost 2 bases; the stretch between them is 19 bases long. The CDR3 sequence holds 15 residues, the cysteine and phenylalanine included. CDR3 DNA only is kept here, 45 bases in frame from base 1. The study tested focal radiation therapy combined with CTLA-4 blockade (ipilimumab) in patients with chemo-refractory metastatic non-small-cell lung cancer. The data derive from a study of radiotherapy plus CTLA-4 blockade in lung cancer (dated by TCRdb to 2016 to 2019). Broadly, across the study: Objective responses occurred in more than 15% of enrolled patients, and about 30% achieved disease control. The paper's findings and limits, for the study overall: The strongest predictors of response were reported to be early dynamic shifts in blood T cell clones along with a rise in serum interferon-beta following radiation. After treatment with radiotherapy and ipilimumab, TCR clones that came from tumors expanded in the peripheral blood.

Libraries were constructed by the immunoSEQ multiplex PCR assay. What TCRdb holds here is the immuneACCESS table cut down to in-frame rearrangements. Part of the clones is not present; checked against another copy, under half of the missing clones reflect an unresolved V gene, and the others are unexplained. This sample comprises more than 95,000 clones, approximately 75% of them detected only once. The top ten clonotypes cover around 2.7% of the sample. The input for sequencing was peripheral blood, taken from a patient treated with radiotherapy plus ipilimumab. The TCR originated in a human donor with non-small cell lung cancer who had a partial response to radiotherapy plus ipilimumab. Some clones in this sample may be carry-over from other donors' samples. The rearranged segments are TRBV6-4 and TRBJ2-7; TRBD2 could be the D gene, as 6 bases match. The CDR3 loop reads CASRVEERATYEQYF. In nucleotide form, the sequence is TGTGCCAGCCGGGTGGAGGAGCGGGCGACCTACGAGCAGTACTTC.